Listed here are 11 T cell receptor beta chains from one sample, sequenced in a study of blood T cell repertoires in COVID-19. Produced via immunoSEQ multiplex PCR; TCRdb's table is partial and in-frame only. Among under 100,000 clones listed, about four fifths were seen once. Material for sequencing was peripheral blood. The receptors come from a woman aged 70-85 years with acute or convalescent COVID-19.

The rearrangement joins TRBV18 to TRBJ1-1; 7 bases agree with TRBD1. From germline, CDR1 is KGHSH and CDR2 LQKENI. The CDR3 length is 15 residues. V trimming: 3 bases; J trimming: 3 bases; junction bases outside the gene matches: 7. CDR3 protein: CASSPRGQSYTEAFF. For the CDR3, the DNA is TGTGCCAGCTCACCGAGGGGACAGTCCTACACTGAAGCTTTCTTT.

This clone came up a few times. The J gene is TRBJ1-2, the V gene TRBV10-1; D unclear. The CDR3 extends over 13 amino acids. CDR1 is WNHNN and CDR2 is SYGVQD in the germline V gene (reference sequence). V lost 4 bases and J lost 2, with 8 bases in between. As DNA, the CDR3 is TGCGCCAGCAGTGCAGGCCTCAACTATGGCTACACCTTC. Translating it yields CASSAGLNYGYTF.

The CDR3 spells CASILYTLNRDTEAFF. In DNA form, the CDR3 reads TGTGCCAGCATCCTATACACATTAAACAGGGACACTGAAGCTTTCTTT. V and J are TRBV9 and TRBJ1-1, with D perhaps TRBD1 (6 bases). This CDR3 region has 16 residues. The germline gives CDR1 SGDLS, CDR2 YYNGEE. Trimming left V 6 bases short and J 3 bases short, with 21 bases between. Combining the CDR3 with reference TRBV9 and TRBJ1-1 gives the whole variable domain DSGVTQTPKHLITATGQRVTLRCSPRSGDLSVYWYQQSLDQGLQFLIQYYNGEERAKGNILERFSAQQFPDLHSELNLSSLELGDSALYFCASILYTLNRDTEAFFGQGTRLTVV.

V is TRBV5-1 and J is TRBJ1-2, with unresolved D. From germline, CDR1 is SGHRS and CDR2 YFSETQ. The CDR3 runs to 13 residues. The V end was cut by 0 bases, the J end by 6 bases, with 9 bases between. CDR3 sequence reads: CASSLAGMDGYTF. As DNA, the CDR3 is TGCGCCAGCAGCTTGGCGGGGATGGATGGCTACACCTTC.

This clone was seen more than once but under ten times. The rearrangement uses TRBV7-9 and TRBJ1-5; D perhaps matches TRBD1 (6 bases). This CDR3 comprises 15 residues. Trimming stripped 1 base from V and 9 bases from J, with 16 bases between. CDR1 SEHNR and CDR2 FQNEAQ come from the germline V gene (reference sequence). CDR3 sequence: CASSLGGGGQGPQHF. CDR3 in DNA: TGTGCCAGCAGCTTAGGGGGCGGGGGGCAAGGGCCCCAGCATTTT.

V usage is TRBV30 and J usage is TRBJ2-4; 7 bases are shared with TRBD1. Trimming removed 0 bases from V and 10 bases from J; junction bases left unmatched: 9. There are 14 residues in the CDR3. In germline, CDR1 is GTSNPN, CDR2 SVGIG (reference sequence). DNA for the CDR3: TGTGCCTGGAGTGTACGGCAACAGGGGCGAATTCAGTACTTC. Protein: CAWSVRQQGRIQYF.

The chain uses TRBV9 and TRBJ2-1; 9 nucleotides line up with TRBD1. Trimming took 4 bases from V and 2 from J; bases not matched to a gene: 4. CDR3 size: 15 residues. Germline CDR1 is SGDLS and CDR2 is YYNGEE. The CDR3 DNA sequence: TGTGCCAGCAGCTTAGGGGACAGGGCCTACAATGAGCAGTTCTTC. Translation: CASSLGDRAYNEQFF. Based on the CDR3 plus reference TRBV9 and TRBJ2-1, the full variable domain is DSGVTQTPKHLITATGQRVTLRCSPRSGDLSVYWYQQSLDQGLQFLIQYYNGEERAKGNILERFSAQQFPDLHSELNLSSLELGDSALYFCASSLGDRAYNEQFFGPGTRLTVL.

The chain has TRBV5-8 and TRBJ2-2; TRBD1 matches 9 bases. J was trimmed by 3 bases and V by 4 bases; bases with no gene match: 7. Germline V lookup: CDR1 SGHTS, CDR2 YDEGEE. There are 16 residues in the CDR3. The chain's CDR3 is CASSLGQGKDTGELFF. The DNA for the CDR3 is TGTGCCAGCAGCCTGGGACAGGGAAAGGACACCGGGGAGCTGTTTTTT.

In DNA form, the CDR3 reads TGCGCCAGCAGCTTGGTTGGGACAGGGCCTTTGAACACTGAAGCTTTCTTT. As protein: CASSLVGTGPLNTEAFF. This chain connects TRBV5-1 to TRBJ1-1, with TRBD1 identical over 9 bases. The germline V gene encodes CDR1 SGHRS and CDR2 YFSETQ. The V gene end was trimmed by 0 bases and the J gene end by 0 bases; junction bases not matched to a gene: 6. This CDR3 has 17 residues.

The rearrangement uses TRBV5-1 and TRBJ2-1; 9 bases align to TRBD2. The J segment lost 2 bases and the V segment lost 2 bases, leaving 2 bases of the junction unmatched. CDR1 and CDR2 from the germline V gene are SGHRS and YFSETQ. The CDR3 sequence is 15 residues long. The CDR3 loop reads CASSLAGGTYNEQFF. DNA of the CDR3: TGCGCCAGCAGCTTAGCGGGGGGAACCTACAATGAGCAGTTCTTC.

The CDR3 DNA reads TGTGCTAGTAACTCATTGGTCAATCAGCCCCAGCATTTT. Translated: CASNSLVNQPQHF. The chain combines TRBV12-5 with TRBJ1-5, with D uncertain. The V end lost 8 bases, the J end lost 3 bases, and 11 bases lay between the germline ends. CDR1 and CDR2 from the germline V gene are LGHNT and FRNRAP. This CDR3 is built from 13 residues.